This TCR beta chain stems from a study of cytomegalovirus exposure and HLA in healthy donors. Primers for the PCR totalled 60 Vbeta and 13 Jbeta. The protocol was immunoSEQ multiplex PCR, while the TCRdb copy is restricted to in-frame clones and leaves out a portion. This sample has about 160,000 clones, with about three quarters found just once. Germline V CDR1 and CDR2: LNHDA, SQIVND (reference sequence). V was cut by 1 base and J by 4 bases, with 14 bases left in between. The CDR3 has 16 amino acids. The sequence was obtained from a man aged 18 to 30 in good health and CMV-seropositive. The sample comprised PBMCs. The chain employs TRBV19 and TRBJ2-1, with D maybe TRBD2 (6 bases). This CDR3 is CASSIGGQRVYNEQFF. The CDR3 region has the DNA TGTGCCAGTAGTATAGGGGGCCAGCGGGTGTACAATGAGCAGTTCTTC. Full variable domain (outside the CDR3, taken from reference TRBV19 and TRBJ2-1): DGGITQSPKYLFRKEGQNVTLSCEQNLNHDAMYWYRQDPGQGLRLIYYSQIVNDFQKGDIAEGYSVSREKKESFPLTVTSAQKNPTAFYLCASSIGGQRVYNEQFFGPGTRLTVL.